This TCR beta chain is from a study of T cells after yellow fever vaccination. This clonotype was picked up a small number of times. The TCR cDNA carried a universal primer site and UMIs from 5'RACE template switching. TCRdb itself ran the 5' RACE reads through MiXCR, one entry per CDR3 protein. The data hold 300,000 or so distinct CDR3 sequences, with around 6.8% observed a single time. The germline V gene encodes CDR1 DFQATT and CDR2 SNEGSKA (reference sequence). Deletions cut 0 bases from V and 1 base from J, with 17 bases between. The CDR3 consists of 17 residues. The material sequenced was PBMCs, taken 35 to 50 days after the first yellow fever vaccination. The chain uses TRBV20-1 and TRBJ2-3; D possibly uses TRBD1 or TRBD2 (5 bases each). This sequence was found in a man aged 18 to 35 who received the YFV17D yellow fever vaccine. The CDR3 loop is CSARDPRGGSGTDTQYF. DNA of the CDR3: TGCAGTGCTAGAGATCCTAGGGGCGGGTCTGGCACAGATACGCAGTATTTT.